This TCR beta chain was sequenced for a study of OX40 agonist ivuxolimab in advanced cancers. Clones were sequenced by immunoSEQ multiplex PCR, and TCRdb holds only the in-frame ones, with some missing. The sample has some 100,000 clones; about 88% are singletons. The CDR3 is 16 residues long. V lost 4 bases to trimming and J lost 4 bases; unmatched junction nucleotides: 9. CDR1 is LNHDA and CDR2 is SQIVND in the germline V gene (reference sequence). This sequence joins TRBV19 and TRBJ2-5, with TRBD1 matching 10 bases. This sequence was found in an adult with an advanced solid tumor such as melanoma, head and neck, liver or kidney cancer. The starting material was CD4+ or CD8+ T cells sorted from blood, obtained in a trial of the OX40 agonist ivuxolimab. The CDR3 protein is CASSTGTGVVSETQYF. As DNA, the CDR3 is TGTGCCAGTAGTACGGGGACAGGGGTAGTCTCAGAGACCCAGTACTTC.